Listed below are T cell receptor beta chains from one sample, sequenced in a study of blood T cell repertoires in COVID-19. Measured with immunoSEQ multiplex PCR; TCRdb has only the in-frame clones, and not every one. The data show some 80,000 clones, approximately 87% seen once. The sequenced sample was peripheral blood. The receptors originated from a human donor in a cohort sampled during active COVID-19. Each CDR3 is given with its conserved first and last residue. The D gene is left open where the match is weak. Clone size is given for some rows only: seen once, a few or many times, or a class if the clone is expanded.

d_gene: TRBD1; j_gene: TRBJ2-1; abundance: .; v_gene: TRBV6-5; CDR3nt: TGTGCCAGCAGTTCCAGACAGGGGTACAATGAGCAGTTCTTC; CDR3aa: CASSSRQGYNEQFF
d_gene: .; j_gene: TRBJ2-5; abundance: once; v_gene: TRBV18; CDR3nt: TGTGCCAGCTCACCACGTACAGGGCAAGAGACCCAGTACTTC; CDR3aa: CASSPRTGQETQYF
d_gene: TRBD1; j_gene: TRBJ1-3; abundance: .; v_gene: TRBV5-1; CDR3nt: TGCGCCAGCAGCTTGGGAGCAGGGGGCTCTGGAAACACCATATATTTT; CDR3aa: CASSLGAGGSGNTIYF
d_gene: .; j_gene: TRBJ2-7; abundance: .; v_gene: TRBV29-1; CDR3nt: TGCAGCGTTGAAGGTCGCAGTCTCCCCTACGAGCAGTACTTC; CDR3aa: CSVEGRSLPYEQYF
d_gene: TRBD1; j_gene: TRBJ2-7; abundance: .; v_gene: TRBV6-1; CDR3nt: TGTGCCAGCAGTGACCGCCAGGGGGCTTACGAGCAGTACTTC; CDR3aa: CASSDRQGAYEQYF
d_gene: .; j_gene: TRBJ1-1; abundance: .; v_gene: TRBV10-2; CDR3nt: TGCGCCAGCAGACCACTCTTAACTGAAGCTTTCTTT; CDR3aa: CASRPLLTEAFF
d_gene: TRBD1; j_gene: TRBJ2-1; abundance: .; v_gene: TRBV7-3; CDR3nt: TGTGCCAGCAGCGTGGACAGGAGTTACAATGAGCAGTTCTTC; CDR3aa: CASSVDRSYNEQFF
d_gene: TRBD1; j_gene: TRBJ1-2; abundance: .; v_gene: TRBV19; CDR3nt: TGTGCCAGTAGTACAGGGGGTAATGTCTATGGCTACACCTTC; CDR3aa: CASSTGGNVYGYTF
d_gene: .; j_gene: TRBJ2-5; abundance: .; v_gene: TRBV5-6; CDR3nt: TGTGCCAGCAGCCGCCGGGACACCCAAGAGACCCAGTACTTC; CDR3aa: CASSRRDTQETQYF
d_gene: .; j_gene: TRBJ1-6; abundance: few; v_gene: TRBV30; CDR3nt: TGTGCCTGGACGGAGGAAAGTAATTCACCCCTCCACTTT; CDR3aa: CAWTEESNSPLHF
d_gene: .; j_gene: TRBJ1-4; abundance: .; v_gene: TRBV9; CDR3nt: TGTGCCAGCAATACCGGGACAACTAATGAAAAACTGTTTTTT; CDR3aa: CASNTGTTNEKLFF
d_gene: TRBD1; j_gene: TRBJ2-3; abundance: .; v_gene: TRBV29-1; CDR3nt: TGCAGCGTTCCCCAGGGGGCGCAGTATTTT; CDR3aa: CSVPQGAQYF
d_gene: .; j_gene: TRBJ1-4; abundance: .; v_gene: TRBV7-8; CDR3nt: TGTGCCAGCAGCTCGGACAGAAAAAATGAAAAACTGTTTTTT; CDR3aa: CASSSDRKNEKLFF
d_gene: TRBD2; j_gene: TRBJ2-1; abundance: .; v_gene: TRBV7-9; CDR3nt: TGTGCCAGCAGCTCAGGGACTAGCAGCTACAATGAGCAGTTCTTC; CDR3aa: CASSSGTSSYNEQFF
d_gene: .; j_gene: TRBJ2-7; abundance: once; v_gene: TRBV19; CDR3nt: TGTGCCAGTAGTATAGGGACCGGGACTGCCTACGAGCAGTACTTC; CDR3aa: CASSIGTGTAYEQYF
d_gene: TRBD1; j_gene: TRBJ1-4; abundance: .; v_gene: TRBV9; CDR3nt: TGTGCCAGCAGCGTCGGGACAGGGGTTTATAATGAAAAACTGTTTTTT; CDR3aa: CASSVGTGVYNEKLFF
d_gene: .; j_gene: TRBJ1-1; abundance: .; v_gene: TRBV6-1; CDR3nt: TGTGCCAGCAGTGAAGACCTTAGGCGGGCTTTCTTT; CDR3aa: CASSEDLRRAFF
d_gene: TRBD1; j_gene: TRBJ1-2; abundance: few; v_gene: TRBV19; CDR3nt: TGTGCCAGTAGTGGCTTGGGGACAGGGGGCTTTGGCACCTTC; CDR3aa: CASSGLGTGGFGTF
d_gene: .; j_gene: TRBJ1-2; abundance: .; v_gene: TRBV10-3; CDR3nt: TGTGCCATCAGCTTGACAGAAAACGCCAACTATGGCTACACCTTC; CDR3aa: CAISLTENANYGYTF
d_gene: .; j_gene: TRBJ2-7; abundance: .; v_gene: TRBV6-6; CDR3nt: TGTGCCAGCAGTTACCGACTAGGGACCTACGAGCAGTACTTC; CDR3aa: CASSYRLGTYEQYF
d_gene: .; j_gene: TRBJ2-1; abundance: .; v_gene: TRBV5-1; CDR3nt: TGCGCCAGCAGCTCGCTAGCAGATCCCCCGTACAATGAGCAGTTCTTC; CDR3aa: CASSSLADPPYNEQFF
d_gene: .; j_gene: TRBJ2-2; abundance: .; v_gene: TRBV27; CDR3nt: TGTGCCAGCAGTCCAGGAGGGAACACCGGGGAGCTGTTTTTT; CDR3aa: CASSPGGNTGELFF
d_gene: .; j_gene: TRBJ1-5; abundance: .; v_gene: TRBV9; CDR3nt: TGTGCCAGCAGCGTAGGTGCGGTTGGCAATCAGCCCCAGCATTTT; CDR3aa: CASSVGAVGNQPQHF
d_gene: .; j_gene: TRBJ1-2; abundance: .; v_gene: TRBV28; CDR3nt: TGTGCCAGCAGTTTTGGCATCGCGGGCTATGGCTACACCTTC; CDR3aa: CASSFGIAGYGYTF
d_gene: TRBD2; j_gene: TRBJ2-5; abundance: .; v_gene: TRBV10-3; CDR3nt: TGTGCCATCGGAAGGGAGGAGGTAGCGGGGGGGCCGGGAGAGACCCAGTACTTC; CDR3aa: CAIGREEVAGGPGETQYF
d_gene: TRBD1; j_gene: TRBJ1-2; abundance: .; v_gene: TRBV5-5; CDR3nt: TGTGCCAGCAGCTCGATTACCGGACAGGGGAGCTATGGCTACACCTTC; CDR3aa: CASSSITGQGSYGYTF
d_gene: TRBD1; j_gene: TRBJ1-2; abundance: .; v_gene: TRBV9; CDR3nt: TGTGCCAGCAGCGTAGGGGACAGGGGGTATGGCTACACCTTC; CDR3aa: CASSVGDRGYGYTF
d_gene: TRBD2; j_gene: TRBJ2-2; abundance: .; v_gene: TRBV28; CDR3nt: TGTGCCAGCAGTCGCCGAACGGGAGGCACCGGGGAGCTGTTTTTT; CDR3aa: CASSRRTGGTGELFF
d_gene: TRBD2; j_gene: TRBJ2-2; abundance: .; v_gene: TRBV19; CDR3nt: TGTGCCAGTAGTACCCCTCGGGGGACTAGCGGGGGGGCAACTTACACCGGGGAGCTGTTTTTT; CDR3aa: CASSTPRGTSGGATYTGELFF
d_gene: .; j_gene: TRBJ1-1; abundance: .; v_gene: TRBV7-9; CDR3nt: TGTGCCAGCAGCTTCGGACTCGTCACTGAAGCTTTCTTT; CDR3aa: CASSFGLVTEAFF
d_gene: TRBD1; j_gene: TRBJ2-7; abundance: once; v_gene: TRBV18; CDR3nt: TGTGCCAGCTCACCAGGAAGGACAGGAATCATCTACGAGCAGTACTTC; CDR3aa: CASSPGRTGIIYEQYF
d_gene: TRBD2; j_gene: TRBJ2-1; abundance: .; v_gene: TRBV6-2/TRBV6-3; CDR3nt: TGTGCCAGCAGTACCACGAGCGGGGGGGCATTAGATGAGCAGTTCTTC; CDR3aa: CASSTTSGGALDEQFF
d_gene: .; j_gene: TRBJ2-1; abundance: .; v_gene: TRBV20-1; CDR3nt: TGCAGTGCAAGGGAGGGGGATGAGCAGTTCTTC; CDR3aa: CSAREGDEQFF
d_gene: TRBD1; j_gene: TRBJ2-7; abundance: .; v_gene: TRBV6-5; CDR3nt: TGTGCCAGCAGTTACACTGGCCAGGGGGTCGAGCAGTACTTC; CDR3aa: CASSYTGQGVEQYF
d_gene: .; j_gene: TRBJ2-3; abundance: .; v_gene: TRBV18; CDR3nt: TGTGCCAGCTCCCGCTCGAGGTCTGGAGATACGCAGTATTTT; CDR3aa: CASSRSRSGDTQYF
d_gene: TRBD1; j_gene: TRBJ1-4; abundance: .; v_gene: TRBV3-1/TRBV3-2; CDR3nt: TGTGCCAGCAGCCGTCCCGGGACAGAGAATGAAAAACTGTTTTTT; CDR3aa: CASSRPGTENEKLFF
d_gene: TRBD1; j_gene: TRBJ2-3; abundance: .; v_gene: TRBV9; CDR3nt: TGTGCCAGCAGCACCGCCGGGACAGGCCAAGAGTATTTT; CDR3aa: CASSTAGTGQEYF
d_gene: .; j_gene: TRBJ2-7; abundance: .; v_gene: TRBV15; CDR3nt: TGTGCCACCAGCAGAGGTCAGGAAGCTACCTACGAGCAGTACTTC; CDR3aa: CATSRGQEATYEQYF
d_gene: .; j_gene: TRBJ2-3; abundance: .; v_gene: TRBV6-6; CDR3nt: TGTGCCAGCAGTTACCGGAGCGCACCCAACACAGATACGCAGTATTTT; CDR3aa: CASSYRSAPNTDTQYF
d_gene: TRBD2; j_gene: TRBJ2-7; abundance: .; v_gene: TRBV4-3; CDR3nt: TGCGCCAGCAGCCAAGGGACTAGCGGGAGTCAGTCCTACGAGCAGTACTTC; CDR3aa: CASSQGTSGSQSYEQYF
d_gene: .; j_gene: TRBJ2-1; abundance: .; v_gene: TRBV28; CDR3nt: TGTGCCAGCAGTTTGCTAGTACCCTACAATGAGCAGTTCTTC; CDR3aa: CASSLLVPYNEQFF
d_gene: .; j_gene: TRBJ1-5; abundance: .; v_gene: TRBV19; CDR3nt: TGTGCCAGTAGTCCCGTCCAGGGAGGCGGGCAGCCCCAGCATTTT; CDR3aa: CASSPVQGGGQPQHF
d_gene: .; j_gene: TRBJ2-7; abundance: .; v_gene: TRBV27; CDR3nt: TGTGCCAGTACTAGGGGGTATAGCTACGAGCAGTACTTC; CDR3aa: CASTRGYSYEQYF
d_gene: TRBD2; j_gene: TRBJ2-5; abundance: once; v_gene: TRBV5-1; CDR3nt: TGCGCCAGCTGGGTCGGGGGGTACCAAGAGACCCAGTACTTC; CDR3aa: CASWVGGYQETQYF
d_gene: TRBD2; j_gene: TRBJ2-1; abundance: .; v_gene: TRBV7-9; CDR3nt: TGTGCCAGCAGCTTAGATGCCGGGACTAGCGGGAGGTTCGGGGAGCAGTTCTTC; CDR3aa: CASSLDAGTSGRFGEQFF
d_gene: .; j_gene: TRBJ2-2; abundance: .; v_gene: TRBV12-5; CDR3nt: TGTGCTAGTGGTTTGGTACCGGGCGGGGGCAAAACCGGGGAGCTGTTTTTT; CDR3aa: CASGLVPGGGKTGELFF
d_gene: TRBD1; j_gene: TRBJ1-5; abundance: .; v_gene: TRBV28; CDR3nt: TGTGCCAGCAGTTTGGGCAAGGGGGCCCCCATGGGTCAGCCCCAGCATTTT; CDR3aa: CASSLGKGAPMGQPQHF
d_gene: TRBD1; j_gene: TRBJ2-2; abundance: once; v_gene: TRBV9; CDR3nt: TGTGCCAGCAGCTTCCGGACAGGGAGCACCGGGGAGCTGTTTTTT; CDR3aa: CASSFRTGSTGELFF
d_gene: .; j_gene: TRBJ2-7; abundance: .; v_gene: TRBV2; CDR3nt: TGTGCCAGCAGTGTATACAGGGTTGAGGACGAGCAGTACTTC; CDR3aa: CASSVYRVEDEQYF
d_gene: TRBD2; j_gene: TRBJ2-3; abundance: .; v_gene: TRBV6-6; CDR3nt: TGTGCCAGCAGTCAGGGACTAGCGGCTCCGCGCACAGATACGCAGTATTTT; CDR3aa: CASSQGLAAPRTDTQYF